The clone carrying this T cell receptor beta chain was seen more than once but under ten times. The sample originates from a study of cytomegalovirus exposure and HLA in healthy donors. Across the study: Drawn from HLA-typed donors, about 85 million unique TCRs were held in an early data release.

The V gene's germline CDR1 is SEHNR and CDR2 FQNEAQ (reference sequence). This CDR3 is built from 15 residues. V trimming: 3 bases; J trimming: 4 bases; junction bases outside the gene matches: 5. Primers included in the PCR were 60 Vbeta and 13 Jbeta primers. Method: immunoSEQ multiplex PCR; TCRdb's copy keeps in-frame clones and lacks some. The profile shows around 120,000 clones, 80% to 90% of them singletons. The V gene is TRBV7-9, the J gene TRBJ2-7; 11 bases are shared with TRBD1. This sequence originates from a man over 45 in good health and CMV-seronegative. Sequenced input: PBMCs. CDR3 nucleotide sequence: TGTGCCAGCAGCTTTCCGGGACAGGGGGTTTACGAGCAGTACTTC. It yields the protein CASSFPGQGVYEQYF.